The 6 T cell receptor beta chains below come from one sample, sequenced in a study of metastatic and nonmetastatic thyroid tumors. Every patient underwent thyroid surgery untreated. MiXCR was used by TCRdb to re-call the PCR reads. The table shows around 16,000 clones, with roughly an eighth occurring only once. Sequencing was done on a sample of tumor tissue. All receptors come from a female donor with papillary thyroid cancer or a benign thyroid nodule (not recorded which). Some clones in this sample may be carry-over from other donors' samples.

Sample share makes this clone medium-sized. CDR3 coding DNA: TGTGCCAGCTCAACACAGGGGGCCGGGGAGACCCAGTACTTC. The encoded protein is CASSTQGAGETQYF. This sequence joins TRBV18 and TRBJ2-5; TRBD1 agrees at 9 bases. This CDR3 has 14 residues. V lost 5 bases, J lost 5 bases, and 6 bases stayed unmatched. CDR1 KGHSH and CDR2 LQKENI come from the germline V gene.

This clone was seen ten or more times. The V gene is TRBV12-3 or TRBV12-4, the J gene TRBJ2-5; D might be TRBD1 or TRBD2, each matching 5 bases. There are 14 residues in the CDR3. V was pared by 6 bases and J by 5 bases, with 16 bases between. The CDR3 loop reads CASSTSSRGETQYF. The CDR3, as DNA: TGTGCCAGCAGCACGTCGAGCCGGGGCGAGACCCAGTACTTC.

This clone came up many times. The chain joins TRBV7-9 to TRBJ2-1; 7 bases match TRBD1. Germline lookup yields CDR1 SEHNR and CDR2 FQNEAQ (reference sequence). V shed 5 bases and J 7 bases; nucleotides not matched to a gene: 8. The CDR3 is made up of 14 amino acids. In nucleotides, the CDR3 is TGTGCCAGCAGCGTTTACGAGGGGGCGAATGAGCAGTTCTTC. It translates to CASSVYEGANEQFF.

There are many counts of this clone. The chain employs TRBV18 and TRBJ1-2; 7 bases map to TRBD1. V shed 4 bases, J shed 4 bases, and the junction held 3 bases outside the gene matches. The germline gives CDR1 KGHSH, CDR2 LQKENI. This CDR3 has 13 residues. CDR3 nucleotides: TGTGCCAGCTCACTGGACAGGCGCTATGGCTACACCTTC. Translating it yields CASSLDRRYGYTF. Combining the CDR3 with reference TRBV18 and TRBJ1-2 gives the whole variable domain NAGVMQNPRHLVRRRGQEARLRCSPMKGHSHVYWYRQLPEEGLKFMVYLQKENIIDESGMPKERFSAEFPKEGPSILRIQQVVRGDSAAYFCASSLDRRYGYTFGSGTRLTVV.

In this sample, this clone is medium-sized (0.01 to 0.1%). The chain links TRBV12-3 or TRBV12-4 to TRBJ2-2; 12 bases line up with TRBD2. This CDR3 comprises 16 residues. J gave up 5 bases and V 6 bases, and 7 bases lay outside the gene matches. The CDR3, as DNA: TGTGCCAGCAGCCGACTAGCGGGGGCCTCAACCGGGGAGCTGTTTTTT. Translated: CASSRLAGASTGELFF.

Ten or more counts support this clone. The chain combines TRBV19 with TRBJ2-7; TRBD2 agrees at 12 bases. Germline V CDR1 and CDR2: LNHDA, SQIVND (reference sequence). The junction had 5 bases not matched to a gene; V was cut back by 2 bases and J by 6 bases. There are 15 residues in the CDR3. This CDR3 reads CASSIRTSGNPEQYF. CDR3 nucleotide sequence: TGTGCCAGTAGTATAAGGACTAGCGGGAATCCCGAGCAGTACTTC.